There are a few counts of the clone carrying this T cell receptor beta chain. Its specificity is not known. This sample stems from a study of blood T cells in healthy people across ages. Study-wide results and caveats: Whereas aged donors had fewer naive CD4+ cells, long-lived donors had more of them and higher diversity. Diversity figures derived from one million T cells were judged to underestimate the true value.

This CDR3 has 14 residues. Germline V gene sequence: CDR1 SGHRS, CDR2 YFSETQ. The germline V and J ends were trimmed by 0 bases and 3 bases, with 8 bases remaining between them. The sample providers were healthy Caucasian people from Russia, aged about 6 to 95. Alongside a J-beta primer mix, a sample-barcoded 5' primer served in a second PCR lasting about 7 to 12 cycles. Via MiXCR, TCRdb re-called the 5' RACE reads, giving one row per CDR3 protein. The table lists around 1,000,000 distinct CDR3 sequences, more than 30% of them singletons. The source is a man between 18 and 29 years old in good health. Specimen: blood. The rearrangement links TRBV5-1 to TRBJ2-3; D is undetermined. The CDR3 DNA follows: TGCGCCAGCAGCTTGGAACGGGCAACAGATACGCAGTATTTT. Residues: CASSLERATDTQYF.